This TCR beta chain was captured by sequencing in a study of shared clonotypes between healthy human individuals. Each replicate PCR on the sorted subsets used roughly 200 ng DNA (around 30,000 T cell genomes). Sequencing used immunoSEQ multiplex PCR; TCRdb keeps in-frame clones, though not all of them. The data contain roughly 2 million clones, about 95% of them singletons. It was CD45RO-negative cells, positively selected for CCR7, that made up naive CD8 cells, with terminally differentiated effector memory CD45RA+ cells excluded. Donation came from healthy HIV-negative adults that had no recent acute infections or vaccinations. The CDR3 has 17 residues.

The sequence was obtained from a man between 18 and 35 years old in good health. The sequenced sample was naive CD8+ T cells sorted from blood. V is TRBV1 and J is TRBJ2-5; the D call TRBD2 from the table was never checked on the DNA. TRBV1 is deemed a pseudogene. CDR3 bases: TGCACCAGCAGCCAAGATAGCGGGGCGGTTTTAAAAGAGACCCAGTACTTC. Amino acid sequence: CTSSQDSGAVLKETQYF.